Listed here are 2 T cell receptor beta chains from one sample, sequenced in a study of blood T cells in healthy people across ages. A second 7 to 11 cycle PCR used barcoded and J-beta primers. MiXCR, applied by TCRdb to the 5' RACE reads, yields one record per CDR3 protein. The table records some 1.1 million distinct CDR3 sequences, roughly two fifths of them present only once. The sequencing sample was made of blood. Every receptor here comes from a man in his late teens or twenties in good health.

This clonotype was seen a handful of times. The gene calls are TRBV12-3 or TRBV12-4 and TRBJ2-7; D not resolved. V lost 3 bases, J lost 10 bases, and 22 bases lay in between. The CDR3 length is 15 residues. CDR3 in DNA: TGTGCCAGCAGTTTGGGCAAGGGTGGATTTTCGGGCCAGTACTTC. It codes for CASSLGKGGFSGQYF.

The chain joins TRBV7-9 to TRBJ1-1; D gene ambiguous. The CDR3 length is 15 residues. CDR1 SEHNR and CDR2 FQNEAQ come from the germline V gene (reference sequence). Trimming took off 5 bases at V and 2 bases at J, with 15 bases between the two ends. The CDR3 spells CASSPPENYNTEAFF. The CDR3, as DNA: TGTGCCAGCAGCCCGCCCGAGAACTATAACACTGAAGCTTTCTTT.